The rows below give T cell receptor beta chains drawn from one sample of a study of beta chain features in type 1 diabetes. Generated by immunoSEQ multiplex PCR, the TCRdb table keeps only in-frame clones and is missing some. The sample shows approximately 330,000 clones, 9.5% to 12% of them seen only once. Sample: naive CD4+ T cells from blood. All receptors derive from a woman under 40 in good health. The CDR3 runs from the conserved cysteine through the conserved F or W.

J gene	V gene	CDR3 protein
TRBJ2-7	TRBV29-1	CSVEAQRDRAQYF
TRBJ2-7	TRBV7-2	CASSWDKGQGDYEQYF
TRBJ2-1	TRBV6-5	CASSRRTGSYNEQFF
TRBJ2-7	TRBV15	CATSRGNRDRTIYEQYF
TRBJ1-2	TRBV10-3	CAISGTGRGGYTF
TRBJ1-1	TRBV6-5	CASSGQGNTEAFF
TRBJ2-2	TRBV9	CASSVDGIVSGGELFF
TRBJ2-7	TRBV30	CAWEGSYEQYF
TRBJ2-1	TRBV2	CASSDPTWRNEQFF
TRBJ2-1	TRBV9	CASSVEGHLYNEQFF
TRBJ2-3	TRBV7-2	CASSLVTGAGTDTQYF
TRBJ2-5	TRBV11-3	CASSPGLAGAVYF
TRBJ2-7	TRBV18	CASSPGQGQTYEQYF
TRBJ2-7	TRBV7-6	CASSSTGGEQYF
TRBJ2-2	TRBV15	CATRARSNTGELFF
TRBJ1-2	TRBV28	CASSLSGRGLGYTF
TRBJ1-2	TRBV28	CASSSPGQGKYNYGYTF
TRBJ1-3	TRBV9	CASSVDRGSGNTIYF
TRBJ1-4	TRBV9	CASSVASQLNEKLFF
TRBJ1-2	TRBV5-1	CASSLGGVTIYGYTF
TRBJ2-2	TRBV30	CAWSTGTIAVRIPGELFF
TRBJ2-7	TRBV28	CASSPSGTGTYEQYF
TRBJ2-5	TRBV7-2	CASIKEGFKAQETQYF
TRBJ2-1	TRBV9	CASSPATSPSYNEQFF
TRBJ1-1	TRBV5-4	CASSGGGREATEAFF
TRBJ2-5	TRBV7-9	CASSLGTGATQETQYF
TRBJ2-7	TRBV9	CASSSRTGPSYEQYF
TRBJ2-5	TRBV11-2	CASSRSGETQYF
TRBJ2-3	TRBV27	CASSLGLAGSTDTQYF
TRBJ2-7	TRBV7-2	CASSFTGNPRKQYF
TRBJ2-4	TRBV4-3	CASSLRLAGGGNIQYF
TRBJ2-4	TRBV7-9	CASSLVLGTGRNIQYF
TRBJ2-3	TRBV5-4	CASSASWLPSTDTQYF
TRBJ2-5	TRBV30	CAWSSRETQYF
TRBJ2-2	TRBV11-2	CASSQRSWELFF
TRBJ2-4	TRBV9	CASSPSGVNIQYF
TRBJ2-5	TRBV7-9	CASSLAEGQETQYF
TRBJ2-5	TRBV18	CASSPKQGFQETQYF
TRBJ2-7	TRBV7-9	CASSPSAPSSYEQYF
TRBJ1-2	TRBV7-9	CASSSLAGKTNYGYTF
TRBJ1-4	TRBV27	CASRRGTNEKLFF
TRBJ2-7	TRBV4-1	CASSQVVGSGYEQYF
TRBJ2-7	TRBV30	CAWSRAGYEQYF
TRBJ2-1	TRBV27	CASSSQSYNEQFF
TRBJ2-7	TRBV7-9	CASSLAETGAYEQYF
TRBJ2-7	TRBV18	CASSPGGRASYEQYF
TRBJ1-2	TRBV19	CASSLQQHKFNYGYTF
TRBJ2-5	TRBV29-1	CSVDLQNPQETQYF
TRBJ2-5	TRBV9	CASSAGPAGYETQYF
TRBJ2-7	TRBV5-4	CASSLDISYEQYF
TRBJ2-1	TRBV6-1	CASSEGLAVNEQFF
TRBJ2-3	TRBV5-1	CASSLGPGTDTQYF
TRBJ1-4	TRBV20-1	CSALDREVFF
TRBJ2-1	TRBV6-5	CASSSRNEQFF
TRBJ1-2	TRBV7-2	CASSTQGHPGIGYTF
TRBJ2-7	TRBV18	CASSARDSFYEQYF
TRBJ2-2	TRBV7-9	CASTPNRGLALSNTGELFF